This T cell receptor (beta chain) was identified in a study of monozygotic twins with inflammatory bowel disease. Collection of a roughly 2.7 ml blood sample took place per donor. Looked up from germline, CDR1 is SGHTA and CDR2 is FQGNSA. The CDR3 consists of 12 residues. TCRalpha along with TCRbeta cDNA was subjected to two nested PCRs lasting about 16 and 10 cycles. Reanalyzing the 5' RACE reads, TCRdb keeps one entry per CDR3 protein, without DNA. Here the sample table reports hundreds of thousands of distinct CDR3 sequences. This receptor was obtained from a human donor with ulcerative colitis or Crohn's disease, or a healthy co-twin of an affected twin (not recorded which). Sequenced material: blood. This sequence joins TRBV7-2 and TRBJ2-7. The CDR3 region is CASSSAVWEQYF.